The text below deals with one T cell receptor (beta chain). The data derive from a study of blood T cells in healthy people across ages. With 4 bases removed from V and 1 base from J, the gap between germline ends came to 13 bases. CDR1 and CDR2 (germline): SGHVS, FQNEAQ. The CDR3 sequence is 15 residues long. Then a second PCR, running roughly 6 to 12 cycles, was carried out with a sample-barcoded 5' primer and a J-beta primer mix. From the 5' RACE reads, TCRdb called clonotypes with MiXCR, one entry per CDR3 protein. The sample includes fewer than 750,000 distinct CDR3 sequences, more than 45% of them seen just once.

The sequenced sample consisted of blood. The TCR originated in a woman older than 75 in good health. The chain carries TRBV7-8 and TRBJ1-1; no definite D call. CDR3 loop: CASSSDVYTNTEAFF. The CDR3 DNA is TGTGCCAGCAGCTCGGATGTGTATACGAACACTGAAGCTTTCTTT.